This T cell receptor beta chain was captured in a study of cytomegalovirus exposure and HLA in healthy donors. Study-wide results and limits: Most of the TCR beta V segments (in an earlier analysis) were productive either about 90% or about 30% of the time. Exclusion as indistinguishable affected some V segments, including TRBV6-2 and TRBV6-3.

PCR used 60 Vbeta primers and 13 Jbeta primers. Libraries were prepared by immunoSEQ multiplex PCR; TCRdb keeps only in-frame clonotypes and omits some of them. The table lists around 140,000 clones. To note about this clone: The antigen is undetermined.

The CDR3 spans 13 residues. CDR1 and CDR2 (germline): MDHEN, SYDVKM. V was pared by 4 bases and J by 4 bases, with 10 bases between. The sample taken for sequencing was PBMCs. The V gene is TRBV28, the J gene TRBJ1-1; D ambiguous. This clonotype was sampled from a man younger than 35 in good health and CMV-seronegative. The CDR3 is CASSYLSPTEAFF. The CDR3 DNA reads TGTGCCAGCAGTTATTTGAGTCCCACTGAAGCTTTCTTT.